The 6 T cell receptor beta chains reported below all come from one sample, sequenced in a study of blood T cell repertoires in COVID-19. Sequencing was performed with immunoSEQ multiplex PCR; in TCRdb, only in-frame clones are kept and a portion is missing. Among about 210,000 clones, about nine tenths were seen once, and the ten largest hold more than 7%. Input material: PBMCs or T cells enriched from blood (not recorded which). The source of these receptors is a man between 25 and 39 years old in a cohort exposed to, infected with or recovered from COVID-19 (not recorded which).

V is TRBV29-1 and J is TRBJ2-3; perhaps TRBD1 as D (7 bases). Per germline, CDR1 SQVTM and CDR2 ANQGSEA. V was trimmed by 6 bases and J by 6 bases, leaving 16 bases between them. CDR3 size: 13 residues. Here the CDR3 reads CSVRQGGGDTQYF. The CDR3 DNA is TGCAGCGTGCGTCAGGGGGGCGGGGATACGCAGTATTTT.

V is TRBV28 and J is TRBJ2-5, with 9 bases that match TRBD1. With V trimmed by 6 bases and J by 2 bases, 13 bases remained unmatched. Germline lookup yields CDR1 MDHEN and CDR2 SYDVKM. The CDR3 consists of 17 residues. For the CDR3, the DNA is TGTGCCAGCAGGAAGACAGGGGGGGAGGGTCAGCAAGAGACCCAGTACTTC. Amino acids: CASRKTGGEGQQETQYF.

The chain has TRBV2 and TRBJ1-6; D remains ambiguous. Trimming stripped 4 bases from V and 9 bases from J, with 4 bases between. The CDR3 covers 11 residues. The V gene's germline CDR1 is SNHLY and CDR2 FYNNEI. The CDR3 loop reads CASSVSSPLHF. The CDR3 nucleotides are TGTGCCAGCAGTGTGAGTTCACCCCTCCACTTT.

The CDR3 protein is CATPGEQETQYF. In DNA, the CDR3 is TGTGCCACCCCGGGGGAGCAAGAGACCCAGTACTTC. This chain uses TRBV7-8 with TRBJ2-5; possibly TRBD2 for D (6 bases). Looked up from germline, CDR1 is SGHVS and CDR2 is FQNEAQ. The CDR3 is 12 residues long. Trimming stripped 10 bases from V and 2 bases from J, with 11 bases between.

The CDR3 sequence: CASSLGPPGQDYVYEQYF. The CDR3 region has the DNA TGCGCCAGCAGCTTGGGGCCTCCGGGACAGGATTACGTCTACGAGCAGTACTTC. V usage is TRBV5-1 and J usage is TRBJ2-7; 8 bases agree with TRBD1. CDR3 length: 18 residues. Germline loops: CDR1 SGHRS, CDR2 YFSETQ. After removal of 0 bases from V and 3 bases from J, the junction contained 14 bases not matched to a gene.

This chain connects TRBV25-1 to TRBJ2-1, with D possibly being TRBD2 (6 bases). Per the germline V gene, CDR1 is MGHDK and CDR2 is SYGVNS. This CDR3 is built from 14 residues. Trimming stripped 3 bases from V and 3 bases from J, with 9 bases between. This CDR3 reads CASSDGGIYNEQFF. The CDR3 DNA sequence: TGTGCCAGCAGTGATGGGGGGATCTACAATGAGCAGTTCTTC. Together with reference TRBV25-1 and TRBJ2-1, the CDR3 gives the full variable domain: EADIYQTPRYLVIGTGKKITLECSQTMGHDKMYWYQQDPGMELHLIHYSYGVNSTEKGDLSSESTVSRIRTEHFPLTLESARPSHTSQYLCASSDGGIYNEQFFGPGTRLTVL.